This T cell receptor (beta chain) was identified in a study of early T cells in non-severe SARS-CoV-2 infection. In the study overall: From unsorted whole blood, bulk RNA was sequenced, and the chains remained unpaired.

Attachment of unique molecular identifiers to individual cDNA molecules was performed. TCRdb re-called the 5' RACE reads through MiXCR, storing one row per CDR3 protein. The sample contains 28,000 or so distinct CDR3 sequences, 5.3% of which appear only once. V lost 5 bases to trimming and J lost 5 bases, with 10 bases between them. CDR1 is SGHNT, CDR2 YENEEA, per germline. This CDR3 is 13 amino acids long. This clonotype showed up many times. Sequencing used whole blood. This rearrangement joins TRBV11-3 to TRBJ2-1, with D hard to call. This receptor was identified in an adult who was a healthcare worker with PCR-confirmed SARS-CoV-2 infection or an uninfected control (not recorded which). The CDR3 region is CASSPRADNEQFF. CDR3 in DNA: TGTGCCAGCAGCCCCCGGGCCGACAATGAGCAGTTCTTC.